A single sample is the source of the 10 T cell receptor beta chains below, sequenced in a study of OX40 agonist ivuxolimab in advanced cancers. The assay was immunoSEQ multiplex PCR, and TCRdb's table has in-frame clones only and misses some. This sample has 60,000 to 70,000 clones, with 87% found just once. The source material was CD4+ or CD8+ T cells sorted from blood, sampled in a trial of the OX40 agonist ivuxolimab. The receptors shown here come from an adult with an advanced solid tumor such as melanoma, head and neck, liver or kidney cancer.

In its sample, this clone was seen once. V usage is TRBV6-1 and J usage is TRBJ2-1; D uncertain. V dropped 5 bases and J dropped 3 bases, with 8 bases sitting between them. The CDR3 extends over 13 amino acids. Germline lookup yields CDR1 MNHNS and CDR2 SASEGT. The CDR3 sequence is CASSQLHYNEQFF. DNA for the CDR3: TGTGCCAGCAGTCAACTACACTACAATGAGCAGTTCTTC.

This chain links TRBV30 with TRBJ2-3; TRBD1 might be the D (6 bases). From germline, CDR1 is GTSNPN and CDR2 SVGIG (reference sequence). The CDR3 loop spans 16 amino acids. Trimming cost V 5 bases and J 0 bases, with 18 bases left between them. The CDR3 nucleotides are TGTGCCTGGGGGGGCGGAACCAGGTCTAGCACAGATACGCAGTATTTT. It is translated as CAWGGGTRSSTDTQYF.

J is TRBJ1-6 and V is TRBV5-6; weak D call: TRBD1 (5 bases). Germline loops: CDR1 SGHDT, CDR2 YYEEEE. This CDR3 region has 17 residues. Trimming removed 3 bases from V and 0 bases from J, with 13 bases in between. The CDR3 DNA is TGTGCCAGCAGCTCATACAGGTCCAGCTCCTATAATTCACCCCTCCACTTT. This gives the protein CASSSYRSSSYNSPLHF.

This clone was recorded only once. The rearrangement uses TRBV18 and TRBJ2-3, with 7 bases aligning to TRBD2. The CDR3 extends over 14 amino acids. The germline V gene encodes CDR1 KGHSH and CDR2 LQKENI. V lost 2 bases to trimming and J lost 8 bases; unmatched junction nucleotides: 7. The CDR3 is CASSPAGVVVTQYF. The CDR3 DNA reads TGTGCCAGCTCACCAGCGGGAGTAGTAGTTACGCAGTATTTT.

The chain has TRBV14 and TRBJ2-7; D may be TRBD1 (6 bases). The V gene lost 2 bases and the J gene lost 0 bases, with 11 bases spanning the gap. Germline CDR1 SGHDN, CDR2 FVKESK. The CDR3 totals 15 residues. The CDR3 DNA sequence: TGTGCCAGCAGCCAAAACCGGGACACCTCCTACGAGCAGTACTTC. Residues: CASSQNRDTSYEQYF.

The CDR3 nucleotides read TGTGCCAGCAGCTTGGGTGTTCAGGGCTACACCTTC. Its protein is CASSLGVQGYTF. The chain links TRBV5-8 to TRBJ1-2; D unclear. The CDR3 runs 12 residues. CDR1 and CDR2 (germline): SGHTS, YDEGEE. V was clipped by 0 bases and J by 8 bases, with 8 bases between them.

V and J are TRBV7-2 and TRBJ1-5; D call uncertain. The V gene's germline CDR1 is SGHTA and CDR2 FQGNSA. The ends were cut back, 0 bases at V and 1 base at J, with 10 bases in the middle. The CDR3 extends over 16 amino acids. This CDR3 is CASSLASGRSNQPQHF. DNA for the CDR3: TGTGCCAGCAGCTTAGCCTCGGGCAGGAGCAATCAGCCCCAGCATTTT.

V usage is TRBV14 and J usage is TRBJ2-4; D possibly matches TRBD1 or TRBD2 (5 bases each). Per the germline V gene, CDR1 is SGHDN and CDR2 is FVKESK. V lost 0 bases, J lost 4 bases, and 13 bases lay in between. The CDR3 loop spans 16 amino acids. The CDR3 region is CASSQEVWGIKNIQYF. CDR3 nucleotides: TGTGCCAGCAGCCAAGAAGTCTGGGGGATTAAAAACATTCAGTACTTC. The full variable domain, with the rest looked up from reference TRBV14 and TRBJ2-4, is EAGVTQFPSHSVIEKGQTVTLRCDPISGHDNLYWYRRVMGKEIKFLLHFVKESKQDESGMPNNRFLAERTGGTYSTLKVQPAELEDSGVYFCASSQEVWGIKNIQYFGAGTRLSVL.

The chain joins TRBV10-3 to TRBJ2-3; 8 bases line up with TRBD2. J lost 0 bases, V lost 3 bases, and 5 bases had no gene match. Per germline, CDR1 ENHRY and CDR2 SYGVKD. This CDR3 region has 16 residues. CDR3 residues: CAISDRLAGSTDTQYF. DNA of the CDR3: TGTGCCATCAGTGATCGGCTAGCGGGTAGCACAGATACGCAGTATTTT.

The chain is built from TRBV29-1 and TRBJ2-1; either TRBD1 or TRBD2 may supply D (6 bases each). Germline lookup yields CDR1 SQVTM and CDR2 ANQGSEA. The CDR3 runs 14 residues. Trimming left V 6 bases short and J 5 bases short, with 17 bases between. CDR3 in DNA: TGCAGCGTGACCGGGGGCGGGACCCACAATGAGCAGTTCTTC. Encoded protein: CSVTGGGTHNEQFF.